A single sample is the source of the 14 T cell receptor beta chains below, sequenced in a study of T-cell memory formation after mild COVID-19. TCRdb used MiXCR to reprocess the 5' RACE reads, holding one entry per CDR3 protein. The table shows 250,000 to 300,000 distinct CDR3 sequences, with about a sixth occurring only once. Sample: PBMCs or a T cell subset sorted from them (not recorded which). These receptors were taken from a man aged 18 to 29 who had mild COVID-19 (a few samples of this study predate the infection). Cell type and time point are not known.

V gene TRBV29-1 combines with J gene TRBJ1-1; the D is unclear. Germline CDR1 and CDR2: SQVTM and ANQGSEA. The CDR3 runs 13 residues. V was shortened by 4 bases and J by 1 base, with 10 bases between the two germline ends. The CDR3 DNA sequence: TGCAGCGTTGCCGGGCGGCAGAACACTGAAGCTTTCTTT. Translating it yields CSVAGRQNTEAFF.

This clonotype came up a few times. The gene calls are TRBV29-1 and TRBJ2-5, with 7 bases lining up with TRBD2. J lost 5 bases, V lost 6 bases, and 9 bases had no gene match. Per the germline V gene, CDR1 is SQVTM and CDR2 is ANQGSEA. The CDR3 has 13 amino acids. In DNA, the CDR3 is TGCAGCGTCCTCCGGGGAGGGGCCGAGACCCAGTACTTC. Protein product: CSVLRGGAETQYF.

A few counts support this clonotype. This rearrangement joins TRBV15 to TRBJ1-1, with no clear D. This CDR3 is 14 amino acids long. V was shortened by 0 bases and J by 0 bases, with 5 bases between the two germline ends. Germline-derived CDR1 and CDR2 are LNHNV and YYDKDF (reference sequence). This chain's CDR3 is CATSRDVMNTEAFF. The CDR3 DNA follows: TGTGCCACCAGCAGAGATGTGATGAACACTGAAGCTTTCTTT. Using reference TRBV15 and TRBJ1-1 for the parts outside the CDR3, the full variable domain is DAMVIQNPRYQVTQFGKPVTLSCSQTLNHNVMYWYQQKSSQAPKLLFHYYDKDFNNEADTPDNFQSRRPNTSFCFLDIRSPGLGDTAMYLCATSRDVMNTEAFFGQGTRLTVV.

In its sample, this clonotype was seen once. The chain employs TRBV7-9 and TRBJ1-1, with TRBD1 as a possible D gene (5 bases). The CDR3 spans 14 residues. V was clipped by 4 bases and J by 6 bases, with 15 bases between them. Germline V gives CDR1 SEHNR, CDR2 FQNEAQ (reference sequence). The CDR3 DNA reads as TGTGCCAGCAGCTCGACGAACAGGTTCGCTGAAGCTTTCTTT. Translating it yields CASSSTNRFAEAFF. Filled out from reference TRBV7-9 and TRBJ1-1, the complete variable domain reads DTGVSQNPRHKITKRGQNVTFRCDPISEHNRLYWYRQTLGQGPEFLTYFQNEAQLEKSRLLSDRFSAERPKGSFSTLEIQRTEQGDSAMYLCASSSTNRFAEAFFGQGTRLTVV.

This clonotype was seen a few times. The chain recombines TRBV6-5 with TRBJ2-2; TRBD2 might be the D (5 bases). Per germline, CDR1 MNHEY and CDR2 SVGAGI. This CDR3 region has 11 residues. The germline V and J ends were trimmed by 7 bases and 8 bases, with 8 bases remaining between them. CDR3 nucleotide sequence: TGTGCCAGCACTCGAGGGGGGGAGCTGTTTTTT. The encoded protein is CASTRGGELFF.

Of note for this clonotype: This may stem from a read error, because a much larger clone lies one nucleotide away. CDR3 residues: CSVTSGGTHTQYF. CDR3 DNA sequence: TGCAGCGTGACTAGCGGGGGCACACATACGCAGTATTTT. The gene calls are TRBV29-1 and TRBJ2-3; the match to TRBD2 covers 12 bases. Per the germline V gene, CDR1 is SQVTM and CDR2 is ANQGSEA. CDR3 size: 13 residues.

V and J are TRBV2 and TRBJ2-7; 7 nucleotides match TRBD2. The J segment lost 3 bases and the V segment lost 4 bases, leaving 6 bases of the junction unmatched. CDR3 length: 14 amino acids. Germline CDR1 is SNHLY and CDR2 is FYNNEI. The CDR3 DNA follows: TGTGCCAGCAGTGGAGGGCTAGCGGACTACGAGCAGTACGTC. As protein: CASSGGLADYEQYV.

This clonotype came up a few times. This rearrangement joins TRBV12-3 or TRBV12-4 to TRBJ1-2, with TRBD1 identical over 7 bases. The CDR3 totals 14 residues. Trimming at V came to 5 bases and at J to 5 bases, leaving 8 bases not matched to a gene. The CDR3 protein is CASSVTGQGYGYTF. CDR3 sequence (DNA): TGTGCCAGCAGTGTGACAGGGCAGGGGTATGGCTACACCTTC.

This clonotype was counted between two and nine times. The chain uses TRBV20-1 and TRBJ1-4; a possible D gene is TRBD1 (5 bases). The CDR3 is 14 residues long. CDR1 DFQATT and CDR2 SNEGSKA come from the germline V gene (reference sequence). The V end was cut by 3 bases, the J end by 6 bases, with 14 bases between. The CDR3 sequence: CSARGGTTDEKLFF. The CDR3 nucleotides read TGCAGTGCTAGGGGGGGGACGACGGATGAAAAACTGTTTTTT.

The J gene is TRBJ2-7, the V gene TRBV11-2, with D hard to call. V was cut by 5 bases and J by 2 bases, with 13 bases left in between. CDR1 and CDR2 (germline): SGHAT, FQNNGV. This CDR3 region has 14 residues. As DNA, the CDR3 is TGTGCCAGCAGCCCACTCTTGCCTCCCTACGAGCAGTACTTC. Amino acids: CASSPLLPPYEQYF.

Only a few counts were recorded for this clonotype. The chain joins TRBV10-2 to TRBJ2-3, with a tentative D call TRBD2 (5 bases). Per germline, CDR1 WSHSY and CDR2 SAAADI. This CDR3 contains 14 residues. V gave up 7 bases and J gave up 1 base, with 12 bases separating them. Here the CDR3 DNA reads TGCGCCAGCATGGTCCGGGGAGGCACAGATACGCAGTATTTT. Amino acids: CASMVRGGTDTQYF.

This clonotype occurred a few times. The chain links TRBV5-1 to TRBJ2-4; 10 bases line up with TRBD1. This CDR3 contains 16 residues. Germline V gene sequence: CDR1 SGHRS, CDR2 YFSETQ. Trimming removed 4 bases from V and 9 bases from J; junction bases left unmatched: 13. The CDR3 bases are TGCGCCAGCAGCCCAGCAGGACAGGGGGGGAGCAGCATTCAGTACTTC. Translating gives CASSPAGQGGSSIQYF.

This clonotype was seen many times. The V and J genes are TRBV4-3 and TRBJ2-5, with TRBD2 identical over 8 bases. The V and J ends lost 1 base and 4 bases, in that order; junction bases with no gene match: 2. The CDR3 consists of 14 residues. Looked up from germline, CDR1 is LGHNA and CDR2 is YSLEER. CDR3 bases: TGCGCCAGCAGCCAAGGGACTAGCCGAGAGACCCAGTACTTC. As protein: CASSQGTSRETQYF.

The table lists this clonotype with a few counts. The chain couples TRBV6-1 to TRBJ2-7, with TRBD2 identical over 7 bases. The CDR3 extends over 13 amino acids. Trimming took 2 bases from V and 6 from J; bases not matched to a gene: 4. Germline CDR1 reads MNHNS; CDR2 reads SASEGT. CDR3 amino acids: CASSELGGSEQYV. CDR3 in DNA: TGTGCCAGCAGTGAACTGGGGGGGTCCGAGCAGTACGTC.